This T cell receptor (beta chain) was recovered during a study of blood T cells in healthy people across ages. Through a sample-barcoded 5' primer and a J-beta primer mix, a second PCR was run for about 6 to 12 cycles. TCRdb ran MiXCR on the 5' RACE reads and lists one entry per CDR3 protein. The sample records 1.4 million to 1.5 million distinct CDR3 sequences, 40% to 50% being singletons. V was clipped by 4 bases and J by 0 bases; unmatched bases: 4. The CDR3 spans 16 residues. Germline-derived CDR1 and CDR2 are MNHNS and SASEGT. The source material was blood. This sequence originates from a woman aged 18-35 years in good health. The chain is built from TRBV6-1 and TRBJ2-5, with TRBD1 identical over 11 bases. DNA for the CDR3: TGTGCCAGCAGTGTTGGGACAGGGGGTAACCAAGAGACCCAGTACTTC. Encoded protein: CASSVGTGGNQETQYF.